This T cell receptor beta chain was profiled in a study of T-cell memory formation after mild COVID-19. On the study more broadly: Most TCR clusters belonged to a single donor.

Note on this clonotype: What it binds is not known.

The germline CDR1 and CDR2 sequences are LGHNA and YNFKEQ. V gave up 6 bases and J gave up 1 base; unmatched junction bases: 4. The CDR3 length is 14 residues. Points from the study as a whole: Pre-infection memory showed some responding clones, and this suggested that cross-reactive memory joined. Mainly CM and EM harbored the contracting CD4+ clones; mainly EMRA harbored the CD8+ ones.

TCRdb re-called the 5' RACE reads through MiXCR, storing one row per CDR3 protein. The sample includes just under 350,000 distinct CDR3 sequences, roughly 13% of them seen just once. The V call is TRBV4-2, the J call TRBJ2-3; 7 bases match TRBD1. The clonotype originates from a man aged 18 to 30 who had mild COVID-19 (a few samples of this study predate the infection). Cell type and time point are not known. Sample: PBMCs or a T cell subset sorted from them (not recorded which). In DNA form, the CDR3 reads TGTGCCAGCAGACCTACAGGGGGCACAGATACGCAGTATTTT. Translation: CASRPTGGTDTQYF.